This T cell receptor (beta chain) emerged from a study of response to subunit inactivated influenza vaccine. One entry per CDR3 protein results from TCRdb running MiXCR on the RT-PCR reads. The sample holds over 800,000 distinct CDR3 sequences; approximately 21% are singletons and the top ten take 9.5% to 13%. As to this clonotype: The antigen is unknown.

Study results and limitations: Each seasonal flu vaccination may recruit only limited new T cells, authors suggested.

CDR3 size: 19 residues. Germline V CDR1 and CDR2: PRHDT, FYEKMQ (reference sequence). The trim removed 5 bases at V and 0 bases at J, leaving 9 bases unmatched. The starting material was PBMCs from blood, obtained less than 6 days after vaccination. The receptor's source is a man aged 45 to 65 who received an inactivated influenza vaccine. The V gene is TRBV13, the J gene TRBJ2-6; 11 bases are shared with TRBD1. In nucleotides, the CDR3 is TGTGCCAGCAGCCCAATGGACAGGGGGCATGACTCTGGGGCCAACGTCCTGACTTTC. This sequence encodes CASSPMDRGHDSGANVLTF.